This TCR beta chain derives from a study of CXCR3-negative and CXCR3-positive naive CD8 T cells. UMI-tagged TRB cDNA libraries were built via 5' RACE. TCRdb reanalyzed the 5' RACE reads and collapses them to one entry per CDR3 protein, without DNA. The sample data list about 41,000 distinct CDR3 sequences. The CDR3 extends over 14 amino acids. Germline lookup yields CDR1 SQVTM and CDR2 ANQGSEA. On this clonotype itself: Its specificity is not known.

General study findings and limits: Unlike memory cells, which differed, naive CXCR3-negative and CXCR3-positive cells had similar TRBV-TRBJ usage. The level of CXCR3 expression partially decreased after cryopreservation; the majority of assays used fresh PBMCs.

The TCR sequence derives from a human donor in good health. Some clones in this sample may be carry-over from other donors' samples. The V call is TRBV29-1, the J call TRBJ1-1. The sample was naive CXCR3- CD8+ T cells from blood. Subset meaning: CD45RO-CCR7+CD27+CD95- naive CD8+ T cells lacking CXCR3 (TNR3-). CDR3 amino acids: CSVPRVGVNTEAFF.